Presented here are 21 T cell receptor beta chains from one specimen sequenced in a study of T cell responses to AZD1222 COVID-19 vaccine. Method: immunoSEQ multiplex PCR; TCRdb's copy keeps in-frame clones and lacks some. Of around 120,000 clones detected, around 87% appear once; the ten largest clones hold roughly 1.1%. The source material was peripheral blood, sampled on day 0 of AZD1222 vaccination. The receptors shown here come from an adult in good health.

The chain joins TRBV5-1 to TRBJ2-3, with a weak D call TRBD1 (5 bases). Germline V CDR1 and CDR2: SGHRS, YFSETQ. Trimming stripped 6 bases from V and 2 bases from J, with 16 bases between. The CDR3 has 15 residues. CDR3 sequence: CASNAQGSFTDTQYF. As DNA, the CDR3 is TGCGCCAGCAATGCCCAGGGATCCTTCACAGATACGCAGTATTTT.

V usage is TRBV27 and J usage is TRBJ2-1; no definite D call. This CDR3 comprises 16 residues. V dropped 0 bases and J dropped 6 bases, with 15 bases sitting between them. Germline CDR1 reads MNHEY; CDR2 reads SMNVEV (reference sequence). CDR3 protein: CASSLSIGYSRNEQFF. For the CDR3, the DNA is TGTGCCAGCAGTTTATCGATAGGGTATAGTCGCAATGAGCAGTTCTTC.

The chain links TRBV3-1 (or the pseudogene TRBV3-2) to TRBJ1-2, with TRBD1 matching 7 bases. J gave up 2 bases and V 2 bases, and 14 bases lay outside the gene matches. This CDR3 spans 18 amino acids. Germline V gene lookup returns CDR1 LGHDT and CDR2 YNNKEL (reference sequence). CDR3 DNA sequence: TGTGCCAGCAGCCAAAAGGGCCGGGACAGAACTAAGAACTATGGCTACACCTTC. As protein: CASSQKGRDRTKNYGYTF.

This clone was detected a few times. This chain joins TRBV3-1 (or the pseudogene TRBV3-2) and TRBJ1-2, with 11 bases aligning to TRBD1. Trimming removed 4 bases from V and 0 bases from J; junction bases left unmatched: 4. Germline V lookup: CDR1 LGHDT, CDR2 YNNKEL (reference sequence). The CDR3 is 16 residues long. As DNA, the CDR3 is TGTGCCAGCAGCCCCCGGGACAGGGGGTCTAACTATGGCTACACCTTC. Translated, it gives CASSPRDRGSNYGYTF.

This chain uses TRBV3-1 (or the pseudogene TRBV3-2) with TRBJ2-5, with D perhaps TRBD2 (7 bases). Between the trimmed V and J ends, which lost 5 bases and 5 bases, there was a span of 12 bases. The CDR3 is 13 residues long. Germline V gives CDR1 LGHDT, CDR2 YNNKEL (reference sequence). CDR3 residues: CASSSRGGETQYF. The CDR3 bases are TGTGCCAGCAGCTCAAGGGGGGGGGAGACCCAGTACTTC.

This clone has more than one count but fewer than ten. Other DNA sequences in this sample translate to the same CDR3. The CDR3 sequence is CASSSGSYEQYF. Written as DNA, the CDR3 is TGTGCCAGTAGTTCGGGTTCCTACGAGCAGTACTTC. The gene calls are TRBV19 and TRBJ2-7; D not resolved. The V end was cut by 5 bases, the J end by 1 base, with 6 bases between. Germline CDR1 reads LNHDA; CDR2 reads SQIVND (reference sequence). This CDR3 is built from 12 residues. The full variable domain, in which reference TRBV19 and TRBJ2-7 provide the parts outside the CDR3, is DGGITQSPKYLFRKEGQNVTLSCEQNLNHDAMYWYRQDPGQGLRLIYYSQIVNDFQKGDIAEGYSVSREKKESFPLTVTSAQKNPTAFYLCASSSGSYEQYFGPGTRLTVT.

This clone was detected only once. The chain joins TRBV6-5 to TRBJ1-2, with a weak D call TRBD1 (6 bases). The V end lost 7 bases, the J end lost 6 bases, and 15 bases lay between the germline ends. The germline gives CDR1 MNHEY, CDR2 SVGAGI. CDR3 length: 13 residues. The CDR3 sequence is CASKNDRLDGYTF. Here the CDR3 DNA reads TGTGCCAGCAAAAACGACAGGTTAGATGGCTACACCTTC.

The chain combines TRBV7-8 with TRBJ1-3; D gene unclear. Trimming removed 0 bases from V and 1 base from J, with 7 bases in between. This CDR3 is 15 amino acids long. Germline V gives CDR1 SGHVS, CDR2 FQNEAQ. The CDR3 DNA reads TGTGCCAGCAGCTTAGCGCTCGATTCTGGAAACACCATATATTTT. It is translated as CASSLALDSGNTIYF.

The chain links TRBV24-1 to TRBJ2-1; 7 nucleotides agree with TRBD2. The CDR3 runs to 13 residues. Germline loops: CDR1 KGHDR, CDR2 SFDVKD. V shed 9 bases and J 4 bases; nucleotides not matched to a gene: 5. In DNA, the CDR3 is TGTGCCACCGCGAGCGGGGATTACAATGAGCAGTTCTTC. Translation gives CATASGDYNEQFF.

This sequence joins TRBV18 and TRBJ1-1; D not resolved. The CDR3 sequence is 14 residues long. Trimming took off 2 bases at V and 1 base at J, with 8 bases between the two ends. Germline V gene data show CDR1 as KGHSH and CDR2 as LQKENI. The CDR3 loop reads CASSPSAANTEAFF. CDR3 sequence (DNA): TGTGCCAGCTCACCATCGGCGGCGAACACTGAAGCTTTCTTT.

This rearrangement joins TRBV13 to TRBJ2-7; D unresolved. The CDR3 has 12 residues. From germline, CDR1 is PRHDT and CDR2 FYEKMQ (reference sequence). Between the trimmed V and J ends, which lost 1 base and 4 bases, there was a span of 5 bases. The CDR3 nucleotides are TGTGCCAGCAGCTTAGACGGGTACGAGCAGTACTTC. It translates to CASSLDGYEQYF.

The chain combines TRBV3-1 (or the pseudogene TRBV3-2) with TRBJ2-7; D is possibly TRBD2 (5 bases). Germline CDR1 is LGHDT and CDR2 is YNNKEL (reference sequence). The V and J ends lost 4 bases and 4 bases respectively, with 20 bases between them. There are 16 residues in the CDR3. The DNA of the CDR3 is TGTGCCAGCAGCCGGGCTAGCAGCCGTTCAAGATACGAGCAGTACTTC. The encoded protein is CASSRASSRSRYEQYF.

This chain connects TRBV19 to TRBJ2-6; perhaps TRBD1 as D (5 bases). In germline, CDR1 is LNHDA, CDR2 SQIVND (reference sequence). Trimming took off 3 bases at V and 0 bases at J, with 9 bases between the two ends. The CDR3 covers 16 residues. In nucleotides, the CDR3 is TGTGCCAGTAGTATCGACAGCTACTCTGGGGCCAACGTCCTGACTTTC. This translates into CASSIDSYSGANVLTF.

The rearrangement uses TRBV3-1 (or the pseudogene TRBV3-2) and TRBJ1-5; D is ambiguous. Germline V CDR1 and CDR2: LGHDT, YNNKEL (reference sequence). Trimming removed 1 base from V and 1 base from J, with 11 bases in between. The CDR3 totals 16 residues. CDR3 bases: TGTGCCAGCAGCCAAGCGGGAATTGGCAGCAATCAGCCCCAGCATTTT. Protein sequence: CASSQAGIGSNQPQHF.

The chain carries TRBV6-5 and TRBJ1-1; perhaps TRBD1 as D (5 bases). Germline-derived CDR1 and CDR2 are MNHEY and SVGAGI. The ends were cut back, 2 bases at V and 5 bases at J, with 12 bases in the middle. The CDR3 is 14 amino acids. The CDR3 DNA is TGTGCCAGCAGTTACAAGATGGGGGGGACTGAAGCTTTCTTT. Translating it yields CASSYKMGGTEAFF.

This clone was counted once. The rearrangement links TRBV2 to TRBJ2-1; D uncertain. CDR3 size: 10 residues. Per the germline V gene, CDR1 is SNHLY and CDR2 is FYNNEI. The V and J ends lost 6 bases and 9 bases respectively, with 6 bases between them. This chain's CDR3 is CASRGTEQFF. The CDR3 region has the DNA TGTGCCAGCAGGGGAACTGAGCAGTTCTTC.

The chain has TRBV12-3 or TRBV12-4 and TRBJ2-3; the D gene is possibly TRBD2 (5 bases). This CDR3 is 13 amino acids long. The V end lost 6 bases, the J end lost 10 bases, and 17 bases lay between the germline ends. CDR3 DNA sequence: TGTGCCAGCAGCCCCTTAGGGAGTGGAGCGCAGTATTTT. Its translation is CASSPLGSGAQYF.

CDR3 sequence reads: CATSRAGTGVTDTQYF. Here the CDR3 DNA reads TGTGCCACCAGCAGAGCAGGGACAGGGGTCACAGATACGCAGTATTTT. The chain uses TRBV15 and TRBJ2-3; 10 bases line up with TRBD1. Germline CDR1 reads LNHNV; CDR2 reads YYDKDF (reference sequence). The CDR3 is 16 residues long. The J segment lost 2 bases and the V segment lost 1 base, leaving 3 bases of the junction unmatched.

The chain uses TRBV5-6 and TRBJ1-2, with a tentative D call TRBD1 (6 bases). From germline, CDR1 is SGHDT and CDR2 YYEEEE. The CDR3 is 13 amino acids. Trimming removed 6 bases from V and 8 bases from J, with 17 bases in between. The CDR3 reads CASNLQGRSGYTF. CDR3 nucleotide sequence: TGTGCCAGCAACTTACAGGGAAGGAGCGGCTACACCTTC.

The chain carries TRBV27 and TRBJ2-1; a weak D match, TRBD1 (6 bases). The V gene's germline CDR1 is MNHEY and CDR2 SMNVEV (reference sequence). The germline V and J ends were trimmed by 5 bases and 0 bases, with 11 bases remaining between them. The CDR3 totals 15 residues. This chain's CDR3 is CASSRTAGSYNEQFF. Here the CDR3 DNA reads TGTGCCAGCAGTCGGACAGCAGGCTCCTACAATGAGCAGTTCTTC.

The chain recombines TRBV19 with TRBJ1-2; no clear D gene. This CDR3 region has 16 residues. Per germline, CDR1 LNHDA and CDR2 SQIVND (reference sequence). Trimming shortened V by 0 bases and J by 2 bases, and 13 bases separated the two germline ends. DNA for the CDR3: TGTGCCAGTAGTATAGAGGGCTGGGAATTAAACTATGGCTACACCTTC. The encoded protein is CASSIEGWELNYGYTF.